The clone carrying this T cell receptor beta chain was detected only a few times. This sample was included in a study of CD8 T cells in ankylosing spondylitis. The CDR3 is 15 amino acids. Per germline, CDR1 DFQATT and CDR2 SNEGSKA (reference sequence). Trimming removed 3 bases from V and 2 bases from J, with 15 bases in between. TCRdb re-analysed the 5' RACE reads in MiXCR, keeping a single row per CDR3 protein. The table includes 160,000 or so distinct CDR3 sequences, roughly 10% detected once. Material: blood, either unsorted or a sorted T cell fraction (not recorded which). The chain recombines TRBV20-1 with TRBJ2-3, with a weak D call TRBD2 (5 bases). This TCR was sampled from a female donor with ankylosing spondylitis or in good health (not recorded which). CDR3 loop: CSAREVAFPTDTQYF. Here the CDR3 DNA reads TGCAGTGCTAGGGAGGTAGCGTTCCCCACAGATACGCAGTATTTT.